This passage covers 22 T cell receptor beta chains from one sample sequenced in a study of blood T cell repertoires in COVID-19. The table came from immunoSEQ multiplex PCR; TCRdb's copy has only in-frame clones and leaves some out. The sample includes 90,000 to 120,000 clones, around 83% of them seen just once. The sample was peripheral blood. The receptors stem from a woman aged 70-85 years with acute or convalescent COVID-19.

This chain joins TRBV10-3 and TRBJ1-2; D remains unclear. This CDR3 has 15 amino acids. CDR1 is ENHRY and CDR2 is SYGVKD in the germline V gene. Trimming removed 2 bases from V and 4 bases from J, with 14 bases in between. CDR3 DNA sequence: TGTGCCATCAGTGAGGTGGGCTACTCCAGCTATGGCTACACCTTC. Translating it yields CAISEVGYSSYGYTF.

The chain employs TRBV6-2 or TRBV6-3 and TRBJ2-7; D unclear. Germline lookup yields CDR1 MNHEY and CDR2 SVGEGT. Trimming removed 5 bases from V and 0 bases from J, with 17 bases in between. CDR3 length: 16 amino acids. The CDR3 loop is CASSKYLTGSSYEQYF. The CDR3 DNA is TGTGCCAGCAGTAAATATTTGACTGGCTCCTCCTACGAGCAGTACTTC.

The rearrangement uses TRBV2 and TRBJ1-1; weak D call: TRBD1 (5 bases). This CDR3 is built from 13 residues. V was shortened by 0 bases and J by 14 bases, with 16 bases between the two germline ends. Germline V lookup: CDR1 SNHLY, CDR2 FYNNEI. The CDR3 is CASSEALRAGVFF. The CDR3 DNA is TGTGCCAGCAGTGAAGCGCTCAGGGCAGGAGTCTTCTTT.

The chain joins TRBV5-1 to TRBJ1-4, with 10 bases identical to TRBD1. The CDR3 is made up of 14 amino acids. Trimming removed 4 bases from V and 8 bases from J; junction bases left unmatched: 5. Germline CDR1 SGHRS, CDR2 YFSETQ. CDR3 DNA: TGCGCCAGCAGCGCGGGACAGGGGAGCGAAAAACTGTTTTTT. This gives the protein CASSAGQGSEKLFF.

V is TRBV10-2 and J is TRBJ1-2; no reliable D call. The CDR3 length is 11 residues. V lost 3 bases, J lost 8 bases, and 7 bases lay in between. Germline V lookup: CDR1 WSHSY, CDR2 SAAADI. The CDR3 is CASSDLEGYTF. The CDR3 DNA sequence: TGCGCCAGCAGTGACCTTGAGGGCTACACCTTC.

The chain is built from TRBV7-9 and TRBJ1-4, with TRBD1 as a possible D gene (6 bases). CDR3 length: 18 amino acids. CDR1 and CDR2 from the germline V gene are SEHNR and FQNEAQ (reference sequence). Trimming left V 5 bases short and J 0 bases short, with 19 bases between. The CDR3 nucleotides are TGTGCCAGCAGCGCCCGGGACATCGCCATCGCAACTAATGAAAAACTGTTTTTT. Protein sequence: CASSARDIAIATNEKLFF.

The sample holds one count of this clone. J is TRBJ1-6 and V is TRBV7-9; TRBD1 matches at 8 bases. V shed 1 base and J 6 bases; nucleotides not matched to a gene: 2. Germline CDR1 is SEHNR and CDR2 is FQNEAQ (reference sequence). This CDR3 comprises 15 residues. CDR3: CASSLGTGTNSPLHF. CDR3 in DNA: TGTGCCAGCAGCTTAGGGACAGGGACTAATTCACCCCTCCACTTT.

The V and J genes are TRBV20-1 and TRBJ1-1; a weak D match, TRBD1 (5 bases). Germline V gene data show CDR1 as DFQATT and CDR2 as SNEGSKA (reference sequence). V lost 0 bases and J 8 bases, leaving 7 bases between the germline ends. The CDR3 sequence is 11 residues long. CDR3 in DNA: TGCAGTGCTAGAGATCCAGGGGAAGCTTTCTTT. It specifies CSARDPGEAFF.

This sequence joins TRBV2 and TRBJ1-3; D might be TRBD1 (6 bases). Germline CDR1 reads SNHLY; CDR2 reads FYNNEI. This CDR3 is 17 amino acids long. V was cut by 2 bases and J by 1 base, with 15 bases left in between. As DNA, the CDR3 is TGTGCCAGCAGTGAATCCACAGGGCGCGTTTCTGGAAACACCATATATTTT. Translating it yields CASSESTGRVSGNTIYF.

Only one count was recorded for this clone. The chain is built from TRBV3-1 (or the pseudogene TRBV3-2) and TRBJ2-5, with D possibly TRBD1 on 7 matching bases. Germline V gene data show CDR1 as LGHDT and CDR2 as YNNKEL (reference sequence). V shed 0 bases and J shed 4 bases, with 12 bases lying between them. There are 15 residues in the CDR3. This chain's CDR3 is CASSQDLQGGETQYF. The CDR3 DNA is TGTGCCAGCAGCCAAGATCTGCAGGGGGGAGAGACCCAGTACTTC.

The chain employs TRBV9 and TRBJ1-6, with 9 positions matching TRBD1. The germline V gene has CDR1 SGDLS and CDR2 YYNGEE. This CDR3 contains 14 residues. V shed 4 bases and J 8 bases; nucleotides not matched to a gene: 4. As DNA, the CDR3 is TGTGCCAGCAGCACACAGGGGGCGGATTCACCCCTCCACTTT. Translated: CASSTQGADSPLHF.

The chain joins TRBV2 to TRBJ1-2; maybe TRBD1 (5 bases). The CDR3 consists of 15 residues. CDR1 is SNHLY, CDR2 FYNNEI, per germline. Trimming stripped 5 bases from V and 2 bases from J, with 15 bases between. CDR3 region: CASSNTGLTNYGYTF. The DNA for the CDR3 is TGTGCCAGCAGTAACACGGGACTGACGAACTATGGCTACACCTTC.

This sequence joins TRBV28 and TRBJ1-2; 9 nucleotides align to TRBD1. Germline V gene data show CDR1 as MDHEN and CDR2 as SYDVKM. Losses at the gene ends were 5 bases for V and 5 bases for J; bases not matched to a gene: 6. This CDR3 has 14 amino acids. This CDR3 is CASSGTGTLYGYTF. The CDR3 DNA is TGTGCCAGCAGTGGGACAGGGACACTTTATGGCTACACCTTC.

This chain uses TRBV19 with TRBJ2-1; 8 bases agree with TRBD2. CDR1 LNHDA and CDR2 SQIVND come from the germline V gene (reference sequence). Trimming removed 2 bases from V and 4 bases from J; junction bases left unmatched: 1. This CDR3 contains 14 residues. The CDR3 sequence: CASSIQRGYNEQFF. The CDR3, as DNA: TGTGCCAGTAGTATACAGCGGGGGTACAATGAGCAGTTCTTC.

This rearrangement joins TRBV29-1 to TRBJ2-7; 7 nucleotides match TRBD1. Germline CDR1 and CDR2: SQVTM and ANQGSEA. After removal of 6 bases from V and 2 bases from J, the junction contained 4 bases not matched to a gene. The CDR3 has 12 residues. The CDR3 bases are TGCAGCGTCATGACAGGGACCTACGAGCAGTACGTC. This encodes CSVMTGTYEQYV.

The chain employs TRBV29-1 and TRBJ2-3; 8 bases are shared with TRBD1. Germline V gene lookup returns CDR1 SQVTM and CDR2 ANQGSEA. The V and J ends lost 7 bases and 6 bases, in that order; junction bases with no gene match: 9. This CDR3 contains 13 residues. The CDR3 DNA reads TGCAGCGGGGGGCAGGGGGCTTCTGATACGCAGTATTTT. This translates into CSGGQGASDTQYF.

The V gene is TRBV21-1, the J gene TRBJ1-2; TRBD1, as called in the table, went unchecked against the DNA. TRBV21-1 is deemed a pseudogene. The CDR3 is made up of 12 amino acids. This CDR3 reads CASITGAGGYTF. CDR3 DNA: TGTGCCAGCATCACAGGGGCGGGTGGCTACACCTTC.

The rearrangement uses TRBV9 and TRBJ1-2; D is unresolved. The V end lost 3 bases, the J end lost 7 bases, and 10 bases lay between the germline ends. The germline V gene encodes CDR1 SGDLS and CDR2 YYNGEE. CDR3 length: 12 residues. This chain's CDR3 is CASSARHGGYTF. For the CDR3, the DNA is TGTGCCAGCAGCGCCCGACATGGTGGCTACACCTTC.

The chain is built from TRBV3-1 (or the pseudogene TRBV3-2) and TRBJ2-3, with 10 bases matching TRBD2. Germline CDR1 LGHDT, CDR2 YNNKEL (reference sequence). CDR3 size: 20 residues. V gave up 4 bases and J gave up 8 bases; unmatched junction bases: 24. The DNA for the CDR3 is TGTGCCAGCAGCCCTCGACTAGCGGGTACAAGAGGTGGACCCGGTGGTACGCAGTATTTT. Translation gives CASSPRLAGTRGGPGGTQYF.

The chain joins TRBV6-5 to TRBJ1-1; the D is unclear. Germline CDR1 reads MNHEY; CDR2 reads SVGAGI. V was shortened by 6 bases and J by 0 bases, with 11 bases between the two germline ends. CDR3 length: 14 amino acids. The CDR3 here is CASSRLLVNTEAFF. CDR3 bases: TGTGCCAGCAGCCGGTTGTTAGTGAACACTGAAGCTTTCTTT.

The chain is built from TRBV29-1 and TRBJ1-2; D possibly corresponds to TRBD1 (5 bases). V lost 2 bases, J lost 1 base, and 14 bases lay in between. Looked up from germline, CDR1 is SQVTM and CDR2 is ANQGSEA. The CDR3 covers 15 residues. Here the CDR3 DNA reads TGCAGCGTTGAAATGGAGGGACTTGATAACTATGGCTACACCTTC. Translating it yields CSVEMEGLDNYGYTF.

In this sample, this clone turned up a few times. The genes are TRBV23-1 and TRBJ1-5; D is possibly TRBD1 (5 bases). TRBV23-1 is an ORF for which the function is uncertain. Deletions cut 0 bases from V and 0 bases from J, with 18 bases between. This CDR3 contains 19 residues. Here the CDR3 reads CASSQSRGRIDNSNQPQHF. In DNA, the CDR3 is TGCGCCAGCAGTCAATCGCGGGGACGTATAGACAATAGCAATCAGCCCCAGCATTTT.